Listed here are 6 T cell receptor beta chains from one sample, sequenced in a study of T cell changes during pregnancy in multiple sclerosis. Only in-frame clones appear in the TCRdb table, and some are missing; sequencing was by immunoSEQ multiplex PCR. The table records more than 25,000 clones, about nine tenths of them present only once. The sample here was CD8+ T cells from peripheral blood mononuclear cells, taken in the third trimester of pregnancy. All receptors come from a female donor with multiple sclerosis, enrolled in a pregnancy study.

This rearrangement joins TRBV9 to TRBJ2-6; D unresolved. The CDR3 has 16 amino acids. Trimming took off 3 bases at V and 0 bases at J, with 10 bases between the two ends. Germline CDR1 and CDR2: SGDLS and YYNGEE. The CDR3: CASSGPSGSGANVLTF. The CDR3 region has the DNA TGTGCCAGCAGCGGGCCAAGTGGCTCTGGGGCCAACGTCCTGACTTTC.

This chain connects TRBV9 to TRBJ2-1; D is undetermined. Germline V lookup: CDR1 SGDLS, CDR2 YYNGEE. This CDR3 is built from 12 residues. The V end was cut by 4 bases, the J end by 5 bases, with 7 bases between. The CDR3, as DNA: TGTGCCAGCAGCCCGTTCGACAATGAGCAGTTCTTC. Protein sequence: CASSPFDNEQFF.

This clone is a singleton in its sample. CDR3 in amino acids: CASSPQGGPEKLFF. The CDR3 DNA reads TGTGCCAGCAGCCCGCAGGGGGGTCCTGAAAAACTGTTTTTT. This rearrangement joins TRBV7-9 to TRBJ1-4; 7 bases are shared with TRBD1. Trimming removed 5 bases from V and 7 bases from J; junction bases left unmatched: 7. The CDR3 contains 14 residues. The germline gives CDR1 SEHNR, CDR2 FQNEAQ (reference sequence).

This sequence joins TRBV19 and TRBJ1-5; D unresolved. The CDR3 covers 12 residues. Deletions cut 5 bases from V and 5 bases from J, with 7 bases between. CDR1 is LNHDA and CDR2 is SQIVND in the germline V gene (reference sequence). The CDR3 loop is CASSRGYQPQHF. In DNA, the CDR3 is TGTGCCAGTAGTCGGGGATATCAGCCCCAGCATTTT. Based on the CDR3 plus reference TRBV19 and TRBJ1-5, the full variable domain is DGGITQSPKYLFRKEGQNVTLSCEQNLNHDAMYWYRQDPGQGLRLIYYSQIVNDFQKGDIAEGYSVSREKKESFPLTVTSAQKNPTAFYLCASSRGYQPQHFGDGTRLSIL.

CDR3 residues: CASSLPRGLDGYTF. The CDR3 coding sequence is TGCGCCAGCAGCCTCCCTCGAGGGTTGGATGGCTACACCTTC. The V and J genes are TRBV4-1 and TRBJ1-2, with D uncertain. CDR1 and CDR2 from the germline V gene are MGHRA and YSYEKL. The V and J ends lost 4 bases and 6 bases respectively, with 15 bases between them. The CDR3 runs to 14 residues.

The chain recombines TRBV2 with TRBJ1-1; D possibly corresponds to TRBD1 (5 bases). Looked up from germline, CDR1 is SNHLY and CDR2 is FYNNEI. There are 13 residues in the CDR3. V lost 10 bases, J lost 5 bases, and 17 bases lay in between. The chain's CDR3 is CAITGRVRTEAFF. Written as DNA, the CDR3 is TGTGCCATTACAGGCAGGGTTAGGACTGAAGCTTTCTTT.